This TCR beta chain emerged from a study of T cells in Graves' hyperthyroidism and ophthalmopathy. Whole-study context: Peripheral blood was obtained at initial diagnosis, preceding any treatment.

V was pared by 0 bases and J by 4 bases, with 13 bases between. Looked up from germline, CDR1 is SGHKS and CDR2 is YYEKEE (reference sequence). The CDR3 length is 16 residues. It was RNA transcripts that yielded the amplified TCR beta CDR3 regions. First-round RT-PCR targeting the TCR CDR3 was performed with the HTBI primer set. TCRdb redid the calling of the multiplex PCR reads with MiXCR, one entry per CDR3 protein. This table has under 350,000 distinct CDR3 sequences, around 20% appearing once. Exclusion criteria comprised uncontrolled infection, other autoimmune disease, pregnancy or lactation. The sample holds many counts of this clonotype.

Material: blood. The chain couples TRBV5-5 to TRBJ2-2; maybe TRBD2 (5 bases). The clonotype was recovered from a woman aged 45-59 years with Graves' hyperthyroidism. Here the CDR3 reads CASSLAPSSGTGELFF. The CDR3, as DNA: TGTGCCAGCAGCTTGGCGCCTAGCTCCGGCACCGGGGAGCTGTTTTTT.